This T cell receptor (beta chain) came from a study of cytomegalovirus exposure and HLA in healthy donors. Measured with immunoSEQ multiplex PCR; TCRdb has only the in-frame clones, and not every one. The sample has some 250,000 clones, 90% seen once. Germline CDR1 and CDR2: SNHLY and FYNNEI. The CDR3 is made up of 15 amino acids. V lost 0 bases, J lost 5 bases, and 4 bases stayed unmatched. The chain joins TRBV2 to TRBJ2-7, with 10 positions matching TRBD1. The specimen was PBMCs. The receptor was derived from a woman aged 18-35 years in good health and CMV-seronegative. The CDR3: CASSEAGTGVHEQYF. CDR3 nucleotide sequence: TGTGCCAGCAGTGAAGCTGGGACAGGGGTCCACGAGCAGTACTTC.